What follows are 26 T cell receptor beta chains derived from one specimen sequenced in a study of cytomegalovirus exposure and HLA in healthy donors. PCR amplification relied on 60 Vbeta primers (plus 13 Jbeta primers). Generated by immunoSEQ multiplex PCR, the TCRdb table keeps only in-frame clones and is missing some. The table shows 100,000 to 150,000 clones, with around 84% occurring only once. Sequencing used PBMCs. Receptors were obtained from a man aged 50-60 years in good health and CMV-seronegative.

CDR3 nucleotides: TGTGCCAGCAGCTTGGTCGACAGGGGTGAAGCTTTCTTT. Translated, it gives CASSLVDRGEAFF. The gene calls are TRBV5-8 and TRBJ1-1; TRBD1 matches at 8 bases. V lost 0 bases, J lost 7 bases, and 2 bases stayed unmatched. Germline CDR1 and CDR2: SGHTS and YDEGEE. This CDR3 contains 13 residues. Filled out from reference TRBV5-8 and TRBJ1-1, the complete variable domain reads EAGVTQSPTHLIKTRGQQATLRCSPISGHTSVYWYQQALGLGLQFLLWYDEGEERNRGNFPPRFSGRQFPNYSSELNVNALELEDSALYLCASSLVDRGEAFFGQGTRLTVV.

V is TRBV27 and J is TRBJ2-5; D perhaps matches TRBD1 (5 bases). The CDR3 is made up of 13 amino acids. The germline V gene has CDR1 MNHEY and CDR2 SMNVEV (reference sequence). V was shortened by 5 bases and J by 4 bases, with 11 bases between the two germline ends. The DNA for the CDR3 is TGTGCCAGCAGTCCGGACATTGTAGAGACCCAGTACTTC. This sequence encodes CASSPDIVETQYF.

The V gene is TRBV2, the J gene TRBJ1-2; D uncertain. Per germline, CDR1 SNHLY and CDR2 FYNNEI. There are 14 residues in the CDR3. The V end lost 7 bases, the J end lost 0 bases, and 12 bases lay between the germline ends. The CDR3 sequence is CASKFRGTNYGYTF. CDR3 in DNA: TGTGCCAGCAAGTTCCGGGGAACTAACTATGGCTACACCTTC.

The chain links TRBV6-1 to TRBJ2-1, with unresolved D. This CDR3 region has 16 residues. The germline V and J ends were trimmed by 2 bases and 2 bases, with 13 bases remaining between them. Germline V lookup: CDR1 MNHNS, CDR2 SASEGT. In DNA, the CDR3 is TGTGCCAGCAGTGAACTGTCCCACAGAACCTACAATGAGCAGTTCTTC. Translating gives CASSELSHRTYNEQFF.

CDR3 amino acids: CASHRDTDSSPLHF. The CDR3 DNA follows: TGTGCCAGCCACCGGGACACCGATTCCTCACCCCTCCACTTT. The chain uses TRBV2 and TRBJ1-6, with a tentative D call TRBD1 (6 bases). Germline CDR1 is SNHLY and CDR2 is FYNNEI. This CDR3 region has 14 residues. V lost 8 bases and J 10 bases, leaving 18 bases between the germline ends.

The genes are TRBV2 and TRBJ2-7; TRBD1 agrees at 10 bases. The CDR3 consists of 15 residues. With 4 bases clipped from V and 4 bases from J, the junction kept 7 bases outside the gene matches. CDR1 SNHLY and CDR2 FYNNEI come from the germline V gene. In DNA form, the CDR3 reads TGTGCCAGCAGTGTAAGCGGACAGGGGGGGTACGAGCAGTACTTC. Translation: CASSVSGQGGYEQYF. The whole variable domain, remainder taken from reference TRBV2 and TRBJ2-7, is EPEVTQTPSHQVTQMGQEVILRCVPISNHLYFYWYRQILGQKVEFLVSFYNNEISEKSEIFDDQFSVERPDGSNFTLKIRSTKLEDSAMYFCASSVSGQGGYEQYFGPGTRLTVT.

This clone was recorded once. The chain carries TRBV9 and TRBJ1-5; D gene unclear. V lost 6 bases, J lost 5 bases, and 15 bases lay in between. The CDR3 length is 14 residues. Germline CDR1 reads SGDLS; CDR2 reads YYNGEE. CDR3 protein: CASNPGGIDQPQHF. In DNA form, the CDR3 reads TGTGCCAGCAACCCCGGAGGGATAGATCAGCCCCAGCATTTT.

This clone has more than one count but fewer than ten. V usage is TRBV4-1 and J usage is TRBJ2-7; a weak D match, TRBD1 (5 bases). V was trimmed by 1 base and J by 6 bases, leaving 16 bases between them. The CDR3 is 15 amino acids. The germline gives CDR1 MGHRA, CDR2 YSYEKL. CDR3 region: CASSQAQGQGREQYF. The CDR3, as DNA: TGCGCCAGCAGCCAAGCTCAAGGGCAGGGTCGCGAGCAGTACTTC.

The chain combines TRBV5-1 with TRBJ2-2, with D uncertain. CDR1 and CDR2 from the germline V gene are SGHRS and YFSETQ. Trimming shortened V by 3 bases and J by 7 bases, and 4 bases separated the two germline ends. The CDR3 sequence is 11 residues long. CDR3 in amino acids: CASSSNGELFF. For the CDR3, the DNA is TGCGCCAGCAGCTCCAACGGGGAGCTGTTTTTT.

The chain carries TRBV2 and TRBJ2-6; D gene uncertain. V lost 3 bases to trimming and J lost 2 bases, with 5 bases between them. Per germline, CDR1 SNHLY and CDR2 FYNNEI. CDR3 length equals 14 residues. CDR3 protein: CASSDRTGANVLTF. CDR3 nucleotides: TGTGCCAGCAGTGACAGAACTGGGGCCAACGTCCTGACTTTC.

The chain recombines TRBV5-6 with TRBJ2-5; 9 bases agree with TRBD2. Germline loops: CDR1 SGHDT, CDR2 YYEEEE. V was pared by 3 bases and J by 5 bases, with 5 bases of the junction left unmatched. The CDR3 runs 14 residues. CDR3 sequence reads: CASSWASGVETQYF. As DNA, the CDR3 is TGTGCCAGCAGCTGGGCTAGCGGGGTTGAGACCCAGTACTTC.

V gene TRBV6-1 combines with J gene TRBJ2-7; 11 nucleotides agree with TRBD1. The CDR3 consists of 15 residues. The ends lost 3 bases at V and 4 bases at J; junction bases unmatched: 5. CDR1 and CDR2 (germline): MNHNS, SASEGT. The CDR3 bases are TGTGCCAGCAGTGAGGACAGGGGGCCGGATTACGAGCAGTACTTC. This codes for CASSEDRGPDYEQYF.

V usage is TRBV5-8 and J usage is TRBJ2-3; 9 bases map to TRBD2. V lost 8 bases and J lost 5; bases outside the gene matches: 6. The CDR3 has 13 residues. Germline V gene lookup returns CDR1 SGHTS and CDR2 YDEGEE. Here the CDR3 reads CARGTSPKDTQYF. The DNA for the CDR3 is TGTGCCAGGGGGACTAGCCCAAAAGATACGCAGTATTTT.

This chain links TRBV5-8 with TRBJ2-5; 9 positions match TRBD1. The CDR3 totals 14 residues. CDR1 SGHTS and CDR2 YDEGEE come from the germline V gene. The V and J ends lost 3 bases and 5 bases, in that order; junction bases with no gene match: 5. In DNA, the CDR3 is TGTGCCAGCAGCTGGGGGACAGGGCTGGAGACCCAGTACTTC. This encodes CASSWGTGLETQYF.

Turning to this clone: Other DNA variants within this sample encode the same CDR3. The chain uses TRBV2 and TRBJ1-2, with 7 bases fitting TRBD1. Germline V CDR1 and CDR2: SNHLY, FYNNEI. V lost 2 bases to trimming and J lost 4 bases; unmatched junction nucleotides: 1. The CDR3 totals 13 residues. Written as DNA, the CDR3 is TGTGCCAGCAGTGAACGGGACAGCTATGGCTACACCTTC. The encoded protein is CASSERDSYGYTF. Full variable domain (rest looked up from reference TRBV2 and TRBJ1-2): EPEVTQTPSHQVTQMGQEVILRCVPISNHLYFYWYRQILGQKVEFLVSFYNNEISEKSEIFDDQFSVERPDGSNFTLKIRSTKLEDSAMYFCASSERDSYGYTFGSGTRLTVV.

This clone appeared once. V usage is TRBV5-1 and J usage is TRBJ2-7; maybe TRBD1 (7 bases). V was trimmed by 5 bases and J by 4 bases, leaving 16 bases between them. CDR1 and CDR2 from the germline V gene are SGHRS and YFSETQ. The CDR3 is made up of 14 amino acids. The CDR3 DNA reads TGCGCCAGCAGAAGTGGAGGGGGCAAATACGAGCAGTACTTC. Amino acid sequence: CASRSGGGKYEQYF.

The chain has TRBV11-2 and TRBJ1-4; 8 nucleotides align to TRBD1. V gave up 4 bases and J gave up 5 bases; unmatched junction bases: 12. The CDR3 length is 17 residues. Germline V gene sequence: CDR1 SGHAT, CDR2 FQNNGV. The CDR3 region is CASSSVPAGDRNEKLFF. The DNA of the CDR3 is TGTGCCAGCAGCTCTGTCCCCGCCGGGGACAGGAATGAAAAACTGTTTTTT.

V usage is TRBV5-1 and J usage is TRBJ1-3; weak D call: TRBD1 (6 bases). The V end was cut by 4 bases, the J end by 0 bases, with 11 bases between. Germline V gene sequence: CDR1 SGHRS, CDR2 YFSETQ. CDR3 length: 15 amino acids. This chain's CDR3 is CASSRTGPSGNTIYF. The CDR3 nucleotides read TGCGCCAGCAGCCGTACAGGGCCCTCTGGAAACACCATATATTTT.

V usage is TRBV27 and J usage is TRBJ2-1; 7 bases align to TRBD1. The CDR3 length is 14 residues. V trimming: 5 bases; J trimming: 7 bases; junction bases outside the gene matches: 8. Germline CDR1 is MNHEY and CDR2 is SMNVEV (reference sequence). Here the CDR3 reads CASSPTHRGNEQFF. CDR3 DNA: TGTGCCAGCAGTCCAACTCACAGGGGTAATGAGCAGTTCTTC.

This clone was counted a few times. The V gene is TRBV5-4, the J gene TRBJ2-4, with 7 bases matching TRBD2. Unmatched junction bases numbered 9, after V lost 4 bases and J lost 5 bases. CDR3 length: 15 amino acids. The germline V gene encodes CDR1 SGHNT and CDR2 YYREEE (reference sequence). The chain's CDR3 is CASSLGWGGENIQYF. The CDR3 nucleotides are TGTGCCAGCAGCCTGGGGTGGGGAGGGGAAAACATTCAGTACTTC.

This sequence joins TRBV11-2 and TRBJ1-1; D perhaps matches TRBD1 (5 bases). Germline loops: CDR1 SGHAT, CDR2 FQNNGV. Trimming took 4 bases from V and 4 from J, leaving 10 bases between them. The CDR3 runs 13 residues. CDR3 in DNA: TGTGCCAGCAGCTCACCTAGGGGCACTGAAGCTTTCTTT. It is translated as CASSSPRGTEAFF.

The chain carries TRBV9 and TRBJ1-4; D is ambiguous. From germline, CDR1 is SGDLS and CDR2 YYNGEE. The CDR3 length is 12 residues. Trimming removed 7 bases from V and 5 bases from J, with 9 bases in between. CDR3 region: CASGSGNEKLFF. CDR3 coding DNA: TGTGCCAGCGGGTCGGGGAATGAAAAACTGTTTTTT.

This rearrangement joins TRBV27 to TRBJ2-3; 10 positions agree with TRBD2. Germline lookup yields CDR1 MNHEY and CDR2 SMNVEV (reference sequence). J gave up 1 base and V 5 bases, and 3 bases lay outside the gene matches. This CDR3 contains 15 residues. CDR3 region: CASSGLAGGTDTQYF. DNA of the CDR3: TGTGCCAGCAGTGGTCTAGCGGGGGGCACAGATACGCAGTATTTT.

This clone was observed a handful of times. The V and J genes are TRBV19 and TRBJ2-2; TRBD2 is a possible D gene (5 bases). Germline CDR1 LNHDA, CDR2 SQIVND (reference sequence). The CDR3 length is 16 residues. Between the trimmed V and J ends, which lost 5 bases and 5 bases, there was a span of 18 bases. CDR3 in amino acids: CASSWVPGRVTGELFF. CDR3 DNA: TGTGCCAGTAGTTGGGTGCCGGGGAGAGTTACCGGGGAGCTGTTTTTT.

This clone has just one count. The chain uses TRBV7-9 and TRBJ2-1; the D gene is possibly TRBD2 (5 bases). From germline, CDR1 is SEHNR and CDR2 FQNEAQ (reference sequence). The CDR3 runs to 17 residues. V was shortened by 2 bases and J by 0 bases, with 14 bases between the two germline ends. The DNA of the CDR3 is TGTGCCAGCAGCTTATCCAGAGGGAAGAGCTCCTACAATGAGCAGTTCTTC. Translation: CASSLSRGKSSYNEQFF.

This clone has a handful of counts. This chain connects TRBV5-4 to TRBJ2-5; tentatively, D is TRBD2 (6 bases). The DNA end lines up better with TRBJ2-7; the J call may be wrong. Germline V lookup: CDR1 SGHNT, CDR2 YYREEE (reference sequence). This CDR3 spans 14 amino acids. CDR3 DNA: TGTGCCAGCAGCTTACGGGGGACCCTCGACGAGCAGTACTTC. It codes for CASSLRGTLDEQYF.